A single sample is the source of the 22 T cell receptor beta chains below, sequenced in a study of blood T cell repertoires in COVID-19. Profiled with immunoSEQ multiplex PCR; TCRdb holds only in-frame clones, not every one. In the table there are about 120,000 clones, roughly 86% of which are singletons. The source material was peripheral blood. These receptors were obtained from an older woman with COVID-19, enrolled during active disease.

V usage is TRBV28 and J usage is TRBJ2-7, with a weak D call TRBD2 (7 bases). V was trimmed by 7 bases and J by 7 bases, leaving 23 bases between them. CDR1 is MDHEN, CDR2 SYDVKM, per germline. The CDR3 is made up of 15 amino acids. CDR3 residues: CASNPGHLSGGEQYF. The CDR3 bases are TGTGCCAGCAACCCGGGACACCTCTCGGGGGGTGAGCAGTACTTC.

The rearrangement links TRBV7-8 to TRBJ2-1; possibly TRBD1 for D (6 bases). The CDR3 length is 14 residues. Germline V gene sequence: CDR1 SGHVS, CDR2 FQNEAQ. V dropped 1 base and J dropped 6 bases, with 10 bases sitting between them. As DNA, the CDR3 is TGTGCCAGCAGCTTAGGGGGGCAGATCAATGAGCAGTTCTTC. Its translation: CASSLGGQINEQFF.

The chain uses TRBV4-2 and TRBJ2-2, with 8 bases fitting TRBD1. Per the germline V gene, CDR1 is LGHNA and CDR2 is YNFKEQ. The junction had 10 bases not matched to a gene; V was cut back by 4 bases and J by 6 bases. The CDR3 loop spans 16 amino acids. The CDR3 spells CASSRGTGGGSGELFF. DNA of the CDR3: TGTGCCAGCAGCCGCGGGACAGGTGGGGGTTCCGGGGAGCTGTTTTTT.

V usage is TRBV6-5 and J usage is TRBJ1-4, with D possibly TRBD1 on 5 matching bases. The CDR3 is made up of 13 amino acids. CDR1 is MNHEY and CDR2 is SVGAGI in the germline V gene. CDR3 in DNA: TGTGTCTCGATGGGGGGAGTAGAAGAAAAACTGTTTTTT. Encoded protein: CVSMGGVEEKLFF.

The gene calls are TRBV9 and TRBJ1-2; 7 bases fit TRBD1. The CDR3 consists of 18 residues. Germline CDR1 reads SGDLS; CDR2 reads YYNGEE. V lost 0 bases to trimming and J lost 2 bases; unmatched junction nucleotides: 13. The CDR3 loop reads CASSVALPRGQINYGYTF. CDR3 nucleotide sequence: TGTGCCAGCAGCGTAGCCCTCCCCAGGGGACAGATAAACTATGGCTACACCTTC.

V is TRBV5-1 and J is TRBJ2-7; weak D call: TRBD2 (6 bases). Per the germline V gene, CDR1 is SGHRS and CDR2 is YFSETQ. Trimming took 2 bases from V and 5 from J, leaving 17 bases between them. The CDR3 length is 15 residues. The chain's CDR3 is CASSFGGSDTHEQYF. The CDR3 DNA reads as TGCGCCAGCAGCTTCGGAGGGAGCGACACCCACGAGCAGTACTTC.

The J gene is TRBJ2-7, the V gene TRBV11-2, with D possibly matching TRBD2 (6 bases). The CDR3 spans 15 residues. Germline V lookup: CDR1 SGHAT, CDR2 FQNNGV. V gave up 1 base and J gave up 3 bases, with 13 bases separating them. The DNA for the CDR3 is TGTGCCAGCAGCTTAGGTCCGGTCGGGGGCTACGAGCAGTACTTC. This sequence encodes CASSLGPVGGYEQYF.

As regards this clone: Different DNA sequences within this sample yield the same CDR3. The chain couples TRBV11-2 to TRBJ2-3; TRBD2 matches at 8 bases. Germline V gene lookup returns CDR1 SGHAT and CDR2 FQNNGV. V lost 2 bases, J lost 5 bases, and 6 bases stayed unmatched. This CDR3 has 15 amino acids. The CDR3 sequence is CASSLIRGGLDTQYF. For the CDR3, the DNA is TGTGCCAGCAGCTTAATACGGGGGGGCCTAGATACGCAGTATTTT.

The chain couples TRBV7-9 to TRBJ1-4; weak D call: TRBD1 (5 bases). CDR3 length: 15 residues. The germline gives CDR1 SEHNR, CDR2 FQNEAQ (reference sequence). The V and J ends lost 8 bases and 0 bases respectively, with 13 bases between them. CDR3 DNA sequence: TGTGCCAGCCGACCTAAAGGGGCAACTAATGAAAAACTGTTTTTT. Residues: CASRPKGATNEKLFF.

The chain combines TRBV2 with TRBJ2-7, with D possibly matching TRBD1 (6 bases). The V gene's germline CDR1 is SNHLY and CDR2 FYNNEI. V shed 6 bases and J shed 4 bases, with 7 bases lying between them. The CDR3 totals 11 residues. The CDR3 nucleotides are TGTGCCAGCAGCCAGGGGTACGAGCAGTACTTC. This gives the protein CASSQGYEQYF.

The CDR3 nucleotides read TGTGCCAGCAGGGGACAGGGCGTAAATTCACCCCTCCACTTT. Translation gives CASRGQGVNSPLHF. The V call is TRBV27, the J call TRBJ1-6; 9 bases fit TRBD1. Germline trimming cut 6 bases from V and 7 bases from J; bases unmatched to any gene: 4. The CDR3 has 14 residues. CDR1 is MNHEY and CDR2 is SMNVEV in the germline V gene (reference sequence).

This sequence joins TRBV28 and TRBJ1-6; D is perhaps TRBD1 (5 bases). In germline, CDR1 is MDHEN, CDR2 SYDVKM. The V end lost 2 bases, the J end lost 10 bases, and 15 bases lay between the germline ends. This CDR3 is built from 15 residues. This chain's CDR3 is CASSLNGGRSSPLHF. The CDR3 nucleotides read TGTGCCAGCAGTTTAAACGGGGGGAGGAGCTCACCCCTCCACTTT.

CDR3 protein: CSVEDGGTFSGANVLTF. The CDR3 nucleotides are TGCAGCGTTGAAGACGGGGGAACTTTCTCTGGGGCCAACGTCCTGACTTTC. V gene TRBV29-1 combines with J gene TRBJ2-6; maybe TRBD2 (6 bases). V lost 0 bases and J lost 0, with 12 bases in between. CDR1 and CDR2 from the germline V gene are SQVTM and ANQGSEA. The CDR3 totals 17 residues.

The chain links TRBV2 to TRBJ2-1; 9 positions match TRBD1. From germline, CDR1 is SNHLY and CDR2 FYNNEI. The V and J ends lost 7 bases and 7 bases, in that order; junction bases with no gene match: 11. This CDR3 region has 15 residues. The CDR3, as DNA: TGTGCCAGCACGCTTGGGGACAGGGTAGGGAATGAGCAGTTCTTC. The encoded protein is CASTLGDRVGNEQFF.

The chain joins TRBV19 to TRBJ1-1, with a tentative D call TRBD1 (5 bases). V gave up 6 bases and J gave up 1 base, with 9 bases separating them. CDR3 length: 13 residues. Looked up from germline, CDR1 is LNHDA and CDR2 is SQIVND (reference sequence). CDR3 sequence (DNA): TGTGCCAGTAGGGAAACAGGGAACACTGAAGCTTTCTTT. This gives the protein CASRETGNTEAFF.

This clone was observed once. CDR3 region: CASEEGDEKLFF. The CDR3 nucleotides read TGTGCCAGCGAAGAGGGCGACGAAAAACTGTTTTTT. The chain is built from TRBV6-6 and TRBJ1-4; the D is unclear. V lost 8 bases, J lost 8 bases, and 12 bases lay in between. The germline V gene has CDR1 MNHNY and CDR2 SVGAGI (reference sequence). The CDR3 extends over 12 amino acids.

The rearrangement joins TRBV7-3 to TRBJ1-2; D gene ambiguous. V dropped 2 bases and J dropped 4 bases, with 11 bases sitting between them. The germline V gene has CDR1 SGHTA and CDR2 FQGTGA. The CDR3 extends over 14 amino acids. In nucleotides, the CDR3 is TGTGCCAGCAGCTTAGGGCGGGGAGGCTATGGCTACACCTTC. It codes for CASSLGRGGYGYTF. Full variable domain (outside the CDR3, taken from reference TRBV7-3 and TRBJ1-2): GAGVSQTPSNKVTEKGKYVELRCDPISGHTALYWYRQSLGQGPEFLIYFQGTGAADDSGLPNDRFFAVRPEGSVSTLKIQRTERGDSAVYLCASSLGRGGYGYTFGSGTRLTVV.

This clone has more than one count but fewer than ten. The chain carries TRBV14 and TRBJ2-1, with D possibly TRBD2 on 6 matching bases. Per germline, CDR1 SGHDN and CDR2 FVKESK. V was cut by 2 bases and J by 10 bases, with 12 bases left in between. The CDR3 extends over 13 amino acids. In nucleotides, the CDR3 is TGTGCCAGCAGCCAAAAAGCGGGCGGGGAGCAGTTCTTC. Residues: CASSQKAGGEQFF.

This chain uses TRBV15 with TRBJ1-2, with D unclear. The CDR3 has 15 amino acids. From germline, CDR1 is LNHNV and CDR2 YYDKDF (reference sequence). V was clipped by 1 base and J by 5 bases, with 14 bases between them. The CDR3 region is CATSRAPVGGYGYTF. In DNA, the CDR3 is TGTGCCACCAGCAGAGCCCCGGTAGGAGGATATGGCTACACCTTC. The variable domain in full, with the rest retrieved from reference TRBV15 and TRBJ1-2, is DAMVIQNPRYQVTQFGKPVTLSCSQTLNHNVMYWYQQKSSQAPKLLFHYYDKDFNNEADTPDNFQSRRPNTSFCFLDIRSPGLGDTAMYLCATSRAPVGGYGYTFGSGTRLTVV.

The chain combines TRBV11-2 with TRBJ1-4; D is unresolved. This CDR3 region has 15 residues. From germline, CDR1 is SGHAT and CDR2 FQNNGV. V was shortened by 0 bases and J by 7 bases, with 12 bases between the two germline ends. CDR3: CASSLEEMVFEKLFF. DNA of the CDR3: TGTGCCAGCAGCTTAGAGGAGATGGTTTTTGAAAAACTGTTTTTT.

This chain joins TRBV11-2 and TRBJ2-7; 10 positions agree with TRBD1. CDR3 length: 13 amino acids. J lost 6 bases, V lost 5 bases, and 4 bases had no gene match. CDR1 is SGHAT and CDR2 is FQNNGV in the germline V gene. The DNA of the CDR3 is TGTGCCAGCAGCACGGACAGGGGGGGCGAGCAGTACTTC. Its protein product is CASSTDRGGEQYF.

The CDR3 bases are TGTGCCAGTAGTGAGCAGGGAGGGGGCTACACCTTC. Translated, it gives CASSEQGGGYTF. The J gene is TRBJ1-2, the V gene TRBV19; tentatively, D is TRBD1 (5 bases). The V gene lost 5 bases and the J gene lost 8 bases, with 12 bases spanning the gap. Per the germline V gene, CDR1 is LNHDA and CDR2 is SQIVND (reference sequence). The CDR3 length is 12 residues.